The 27 T cell receptor beta chains below all came from one sample that was sequenced in a study of CD8 T cells in Susac syndrome. RNA in amounts of roughly 0.5 to 1 ug was reverse transcribed with random hexamers. TCRdb redid the calling of the immunoSEQ multiplex PCR reads with MiXCR, one entry per CDR3 protein. The data hold 150,000 to 200,000 distinct CDR3 sequences, with about 91% observed a single time. The sample consisted of CD4+ T cells from PBMCs. Receptor source: a human donor with Susac syndrome.

The chain employs TRBV6-5 and TRBJ1-2; 8 bases fit TRBD1. Germline CDR1 is MNHEY and CDR2 is SVGAGI. The V and J ends lost 8 bases and 0 bases, in that order; junction bases with no gene match: 5. The length of the CDR3 is 14 residues. CDR3 coding DNA: TGTGCCAGCTCGCGGGACAGGTCTAACTATGGCTACACCTTC. Residues: CASSRDRSNYGYTF.

This chain links TRBV20-1 with TRBJ2-5; D uncertain. This CDR3 is built from 12 residues. Per the germline V gene, CDR1 is DFQATT and CDR2 is SNEGSKA (reference sequence). The V and J ends lost 3 bases and 0 bases respectively, with 5 bases between them. CDR3 nucleotides: TGCAGTGCTAGTCCGTACCAAGAGACCCAGTACTTC. Protein product: CSASPYQETQYF.

The chain is built from TRBV20-1 and TRBJ2-7; 8 bases map to TRBD1. The CDR3 covers 14 residues. Germline V gene lookup returns CDR1 DFQATT and CDR2 SNEGSKA (reference sequence). The junction had 8 bases not matched to a gene; V was cut back by 7 bases and J by 0 bases. CDR3 DNA: TGCAGTGGGTTAAGGACAGGGAGCTCCTACGAGCAGTACTTC. It specifies CSGLRTGSSYEQYF.

The CDR3 spells CASSVADANTGELFF. The CDR3 bases are TGTGCCAGCAGTGTGGCGGACGCGAACACCGGGGAGCTGTTTTTT. The rearrangement joins TRBV2 to TRBJ2-2, with unresolved D. CDR3 length: 15 residues. Trimming left V 4 bases short and J 0 bases short, with 9 bases between. CDR1 SNHLY and CDR2 FYNNEI come from the germline V gene.

The chain is built from TRBV9 and TRBJ2-3; D remains ambiguous. Trimming pared 3 bases from V and 0 bases from J, leaving 17 bases between. In germline, CDR1 is SGDLS, CDR2 YYNGEE. The CDR3 sequence is 17 residues long. CDR3 region: CASSAIGSATSTDTQYF. The CDR3 DNA sequence: TGTGCCAGCAGCGCCATAGGATCCGCAACTAGCACAGATACGCAGTATTTT.

The chain uses TRBV6-6 and TRBJ2-3; D may be TRBD2 (5 bases). The germline CDR1 and CDR2 sequences are MNHNY and SVGAGI (reference sequence). The ends were cut back, 2 bases at V and 6 bases at J, with 9 bases in the middle. The length of the CDR3 is 13 residues. CDR3: CASSYHGSDTQYF. In DNA form, the CDR3 reads TGTGCCAGCAGTTACCATGGGAGCGATACGCAGTATTTT.

The J gene is TRBJ1-5, the V gene TRBV7-9, with 9 bases identical to TRBD1. Germline trimming cut 4 bases from V and 5 bases from J; bases unmatched to any gene: 9. This CDR3 comprises 16 residues. Germline CDR1 is SEHNR and CDR2 is FQNEAQ (reference sequence). The CDR3 DNA sequence: TGTGCCAGCAGCTCGCAGACGACAGGGGGGGATCAGCCCCAGCATTTT. Protein sequence: CASSSQTTGGDQPQHF.

This chain links TRBV19 with TRBJ2-6; D not certain. This CDR3 comprises 17 residues. Germline V lookup: CDR1 LNHDA, CDR2 SQIVND (reference sequence). Trimming shortened V by 4 bases and J by 1 base, and 14 bases separated the two germline ends. CDR3 sequence reads: CASSRRVPFSGANVLTF. In DNA form, the CDR3 reads TGTGCCAGTAGTAGAAGAGTACCGTTTTCTGGGGCCAACGTCCTGACTTTC.

The chain employs TRBV5-1 and TRBJ2-3; the D is unclear. CDR1 and CDR2 from the germline V gene are SGHRS and YFSETQ. V was pared by 7 bases and J by 8 bases, with 23 bases between. This CDR3 is built from 15 residues. The DNA of the CDR3 is TGCGCCAGCTCCCCGACTGCTCTGGGCCGCGGTACGCAGTATTTT. Translated: CASSPTALGRGTQYF.

Only one count was recorded for this clonotype. V is TRBV28 and J is TRBJ2-7; TRBD1 matches 9 bases. The germline gives CDR1 MDHEN, CDR2 SYDVKM. The CDR3 covers 19 residues. After removal of 7 bases from V and 5 bases from J, the junction contained 24 bases not matched to a gene. DNA of the CDR3: TGTGCCAGCACCCACACCCGGCCGACCGGGACAGGGAGTCTCGACGAGCAGTACTTC. Its translation: CASTHTRPTGTGSLDEQYF. Full variable domain (remainder filled in from reference TRBV28 and TRBJ2-7): DVKVTQSSRYLVKRTGEKVFLECVQDMDHENMFWYRQDPGLGLRLIYFSYDVKMKEKGDIPEGYSVSREKKERFSLILESASTNQTSMYLCASTHTRPTGTGSLDEQYFGPGTRLTVT.

This clonotype has just one count. The genes are TRBV6-6 and TRBJ1-1; a possible D gene is TRBD1 (5 bases). CDR1 and CDR2 from the germline V gene are MNHNY and SVGAGI (reference sequence). This CDR3 comprises 14 residues. V was trimmed by 7 bases and J by 2 bases, leaving 14 bases between them. The CDR3 coding sequence is TGTGCCAGCACGCCTCCAGGGTTAAACACTGAAGCTTTCTTT. The encoded protein is CASTPPGLNTEAFF.

This clonotype was picked up one time. V gene TRBV5-1 combines with J gene TRBJ2-7; 7 positions agree with TRBD2. The V gene end was trimmed by 2 bases and the J gene end by 9 bases; junction bases not matched to a gene: 17. The CDR3 runs 16 residues. Germline V gene lookup returns CDR1 SGHRS and CDR2 YFSETQ. CDR3 DNA: TGCGCCAGCAGCTTTAACCCGGGACTATATTTACTCGGGCAGTACTTC. Translation gives CASSFNPGLYLLGQYF. Together with reference TRBV5-1 and TRBJ2-7, the CDR3 gives the full variable domain: KAGVTQTPRYLIKTRGQQVTLSCSPISGHRSVSWYQQTPGQGLQFLFEYFSETQRNKGNFPGRFSGRQFSNSRSEMNVSTLELGDSALYLCASSFNPGLYLLGQYFGPGTRLTVT.

The chain links TRBV9 to TRBJ1-3; TRBD1 agrees at 8 bases. The CDR3 consists of 15 residues. V shed 4 bases and J 0 bases; nucleotides not matched to a gene: 3. Germline values: CDR1 SGDLS, CDR2 YYNGEE. In DNA form, the CDR3 reads TGTGCCAGCAGCTTCGGACAGGGCTCTGGAAACACCATATATTTT. Translating it yields CASSFGQGSGNTIYF.

This chain connects TRBV5-1 to TRBJ2-7; D is perhaps TRBD2 (6 bases). This CDR3 has 15 amino acids. Germline V gene lookup returns CDR1 SGHRS and CDR2 YFSETQ. V was trimmed by 0 bases and J by 6 bases, leaving 16 bases between them. The CDR3 region is CASSLVERAGSEQYF. CDR3 DNA sequence: TGCGCCAGCAGCTTGGTGGAGAGAGCGGGTTCCGAGCAGTACTTC.

This clonotype showed up just once. This rearrangement joins TRBV5-1 to TRBJ2-4; D gene unclear. Germline values: CDR1 SGHRS, CDR2 YFSETQ. The CDR3 runs 14 residues. V dropped 6 bases and J dropped 4 bases, with 14 bases sitting between them. The CDR3 DNA is TGCGCCAGCACCACCAAGATCTTAAAAAACATTCAGTACTTC. It yields the protein CASTTKILKNIQYF. The full variable domain, its missing parts supplied by reference TRBV5-1 and TRBJ2-4, is KAGVTQTPRYLIKTRGQQVTLSCSPISGHRSVSWYQQTPGQGLQFLFEYFSETQRNKGNFPGRFSGRQFSNSRSEMNVSTLELGDSALYLCASTTKILKNIQYFGAGTRLSVL.

The chain joins TRBV6-5 to TRBJ1-3; maybe TRBD1 (6 bases). Germline loops: CDR1 MNHEY, CDR2 SVGAGI. This CDR3 comprises 14 residues. Trimming left V 6 bases short and J 4 bases short, with 13 bases between. In nucleotides, the CDR3 is TGTGCCAGCAGATCGACAGGTTCCGGAAACACCATATATTTT. Amino acids: CASRSTGSGNTIYF.

The rearrangement joins TRBV30 to TRBJ1-2, with TRBD1 identical over 10 bases. The V segment lost 2 bases and the J segment 8 bases; nucleotides outside the gene matches: 23. The CDR3 covers 19 residues. Germline CDR1 and CDR2: GTSNPN and SVGIG (reference sequence). The CDR3 reads CAWSSGGSDRGARLGGYTF. In nucleotides, the CDR3 is TGTGCCTGGAGTTCTGGGGGCTCGGACAGGGGGGCAAGGCTAGGAGGCTACACCTTC.

This sequence joins TRBV4-1 and TRBJ2-1; D remains ambiguous. Per germline, CDR1 MGHRA and CDR2 YSYEKL. Trimming stripped 8 bases from V and 0 bases from J, with 17 bases between. This CDR3 contains 16 residues. The CDR3 DNA sequence: TGCGCCAGCCGAAGGGCGGCGACCCTCTCCTACAATGAGCAGTTCTTC. Protein product: CASRRAATLSYNEQFF.

The chain is built from TRBV20-1 and TRBJ2-7; 8 nucleotides align to TRBD2. Looked up from germline, CDR1 is DFQATT and CDR2 is SNEGSKA (reference sequence). The V and J ends lost 5 bases and 4 bases, in that order; junction bases with no gene match: 10. The CDR3 extends over 14 amino acids. The CDR3 loop reads CSALLPGLDYEQYF. The CDR3 DNA reads TGCAGTGCTTTACTTCCGGGACTAGATTACGAGCAGTACTTC.

The rearrangement uses TRBV28 and TRBJ1-5; 9 positions agree with TRBD1. From germline, CDR1 is MDHEN and CDR2 SYDVKM. The ends lost 9 bases at V and 7 bases at J; junction bases unmatched: 10. This CDR3 spans 14 amino acids. This chain's CDR3 is CASLIQGAGQPQHF. The CDR3 region has the DNA TGTGCCAGTTTGATACAGGGGGCGGGGCAGCCCCAGCATTTT. Full variable domain (rest looked up from reference TRBV28 and TRBJ1-5): DVKVTQSSRYLVKRTGEKVFLECVQDMDHENMFWYRQDPGLGLRLIYFSYDVKMKEKGDIPEGYSVSREKKERFSLILESASTNQTSMYLCASLIQGAGQPQHFGDGTRLSIL.

The V and J genes are TRBV20-1 and TRBJ2-2; 9 bases fit TRBD1. The J segment lost 5 bases and the V segment lost 2 bases, leaving 3 bases of the junction unmatched. Germline values: CDR1 DFQATT, CDR2 SNEGSKA (reference sequence). The CDR3 consists of 14 residues. CDR3 in amino acids: CSARLTGGTGELFF. The CDR3 coding sequence is TGCAGTGCTAGACTGACAGGGGGTACCGGGGAGCTGTTTTTT.

V is TRBV2 and J is TRBJ1-1, with TRBD1 matching 11 bases. With V trimmed by 7 bases and J by 1 base, 8 bases remained unmatched. The CDR3 runs 16 residues. Germline assignment: CDR1 SNHLY and CDR2 FYNNEI. The CDR3 DNA is TGTGCCAGCAACAGGGACAGGGGGGCGAGGAACACTGAAGCTTTCTTT. Protein product: CASNRDRGARNTEAFF.

The chain links TRBV5-1 to TRBJ1-1, with unresolved D. Germline loops: CDR1 SGHRS, CDR2 YFSETQ. Trimming stripped 0 bases from V and 4 bases from J, with 13 bases between. This CDR3 has 15 residues. Here the CDR3 reads CASSLGGVSSTEAFF. The CDR3 coding sequence is TGCGCCAGCAGCTTGGGGGGTGTTTCCAGCACTGAAGCTTTCTTT.

The V call is TRBV10-3, the J call TRBJ2-5; TRBD2 matches 7 bases. Per germline, CDR1 ENHRY and CDR2 SYGVKD. V was pared by 6 bases and J by 4 bases, with 2 bases of the junction left unmatched. This CDR3 contains 12 residues. The CDR3 region is CAIRGRGETQYF. In DNA form, the CDR3 reads TGTGCCATCAGAGGGAGGGGAGAGACCCAGTACTTC.

The chain couples TRBV20-1 to TRBJ2-7; no clear D. The CDR3 runs to 11 residues. With 3 bases removed from V and 4 bases from J, the gap between germline ends came to 7 bases. Germline V gene lookup returns CDR1 DFQATT and CDR2 SNEGSKA (reference sequence). The CDR3 DNA sequence: TGCAGTGCTAGTTCTGCTTACGAGCAGTACTTC. Amino acids: CSASSAYEQYF.

In nucleotides, the CDR3 is TGTGCCTGGAGAGACAGTCAAGAGACCCAGTACTTC. Residues: CAWRDSQETQYF. The chain has TRBV30 and TRBJ2-5, with D perhaps TRBD1 (5 bases). The CDR3 has 12 amino acids. Germline loops: CDR1 GTSNPN, CDR2 SVGIG (reference sequence). Trimming left V 3 bases short and J 2 bases short, with 7 bases between.

The chain couples TRBV30 to TRBJ1-1, with TRBD1 as a possible D gene (5 bases). The CDR3 sequence is 13 residues long. The ends were cut back, 1 base at V and 9 bases at J, with 15 bases in the middle. Germline V CDR1 and CDR2: GTSNPN, SVGIG (reference sequence). As DNA, the CDR3 is TGTGCCTGGAGTGGACAGCCCGGGAGCCAAGCTTTCTTT. This gives the protein CAWSGQPGSQAFF.